This section outlines one T cell receptor (beta chain) sequence together with its context. The sample originates from a study of blood T cell repertoires in COVID-19. Turning to the study itself: The United States, Italy and Spain supplied acute and convalescent COVID-19 samples. PBMCs, B-cell-depleted T cells, or T cells provided the cDNA or gDNA that made up the material.

Original analysis: It was from reference gene primer amplification that nucleated cell counts were estimated. Here immunoSEQ multiplex PCR was the method, and the copy in TCRdb shows in-frame clones only, minus some. That table furnishes V, J and clone size, whereas the DNA furnished D and trimming. The table includes approximately 70,000 clones, approximately 80% detected once. The CDR3 length is 17 residues. Germline trimming cut 3 bases from V and 6 bases from J; bases unmatched to any gene: 7. Looked up from germline, CDR1 is SGHRS and CDR2 is YFSETQ. Source material: peripheral blood. The chain combines TRBV5-1 with TRBJ2-1; the match to TRBD2 covers 15 bases. The source is a man between 65 and 85 years old who had recovered from COVID-19. The CDR3 loop is CASSYGGLAGGTNEQFF. The CDR3 nucleotides read TGCGCCAGCAGCTACGGTGGACTAGCGGGGGGGACCAATGAGCAGTTCTTC.